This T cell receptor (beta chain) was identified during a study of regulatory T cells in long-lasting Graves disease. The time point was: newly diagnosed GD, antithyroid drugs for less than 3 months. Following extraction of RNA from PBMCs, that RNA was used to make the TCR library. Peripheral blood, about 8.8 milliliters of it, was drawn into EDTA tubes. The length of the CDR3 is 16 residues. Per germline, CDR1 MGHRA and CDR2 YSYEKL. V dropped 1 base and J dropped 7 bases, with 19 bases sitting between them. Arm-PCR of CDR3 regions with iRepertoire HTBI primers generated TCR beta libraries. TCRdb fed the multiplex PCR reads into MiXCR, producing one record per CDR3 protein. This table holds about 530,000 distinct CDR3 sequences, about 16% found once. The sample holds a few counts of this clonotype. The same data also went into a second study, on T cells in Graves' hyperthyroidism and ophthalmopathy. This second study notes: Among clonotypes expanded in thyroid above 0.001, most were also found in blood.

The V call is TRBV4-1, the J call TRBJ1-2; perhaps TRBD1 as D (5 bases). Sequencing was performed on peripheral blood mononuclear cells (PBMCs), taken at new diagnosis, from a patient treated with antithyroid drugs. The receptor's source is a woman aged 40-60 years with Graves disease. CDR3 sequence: CASSQGIFRASPGYTF. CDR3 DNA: TGCGCCAGCAGCCAAGGGATCTTCAGGGCCTCCCCTGGCTACACCTTC.